This entry features one T cell receptor beta chain sequence. TCRdb re-analysed the RT-PCR reads in MiXCR, keeping a single row per CDR3 protein. The sample holds about 540,000 distinct CDR3 sequences, under 30% seen once. This sample was taken from a study of response to subunit inactivated influenza vaccine. V was cut by 6 bases and J by 2 bases, with 19 bases left in between. This CDR3 region has 16 residues. Germline V lookup: CDR1 ENHRY, CDR2 SYGVKD. In addition, the sample was reused for a study of T cells expressing NK-cell markers. Per that study: Generation of TCR beta cDNA was performed by 5'RACE template switching incorporating UMIs.

This receptor was taken from a man in his forties or fifties who received an inactivated influenza vaccine. This sequence joins TRBV10-3 and TRBJ1-1; possible D gene TRBD1, 6 bases. Sequenced material: CD4+ T cells sorted from PBMCs, taken about 13 days after vaccination. CDR3 sequence reads: CAISGGGYGRNTEAFF. CDR3 DNA sequence: TGTGCCATCAGCGGAGGGGGTTACGGTAGAAACACTGAAGCTTTCTTT.